This T cell receptor beta chain was recorded in a study of cytomegalovirus exposure and HLA in healthy donors. Notes on the study in general: The study designated some 180 TCR beta chains cytomegalovirus-associated. An analysis was carried out at a later point. It showed that HLA-associated TCR beta chains were more clonally expanded than equally common non-associated chains. Later work found that TCR association rates differed between HLA loci; DRB1 had the most and HLA-C the fewest. In a later analysis, TCR beta V- and J-gene trimming showed a link to a missense DCLRE1C variant.

About this clone itself: Its target is not known.

In the PCR, 60 Vbeta and 13 Jbeta primers were used. Using immunoSEQ multiplex PCR, the repertoire was profiled, and TCRdb retains in-frame clones only, with some absent. The sample has 150,000 or so clones, 82% seen once; the top ten hold under 8%. V gave up 3 bases and J gave up 4 bases; unmatched junction bases: 8. Per the germline V gene, CDR1 is KGHSH and CDR2 is LQKENI. This CDR3 has 16 residues. Material: PBMCs. The TCR comes from a woman in her 50s in good health and CMV-seropositive. This chain links TRBV18 with TRBJ2-3; 9 positions agree with TRBD1. The CDR3 loop reads CASSPGTGRPPDTQYF. CDR3 nucleotide sequence: TGTGCCAGCTCACCCGGGACAGGGAGGCCCCCAGATACGCAGTATTTT.